These T cell receptor beta chains were read from a single sample in a study of TIL therapy for anti-PD-1-resistant metastatic lung cancer. TCRdb's copy holds only in-frame clones and misses some; the assay was immunoSEQ multiplex PCR. The profile covers 50,000 to 70,000 clones, with about 69% appearing a single time and around 6.1% taken by the ten largest. This specimen was blood, taken at baseline. These receptors all come from a person aged 25-85 years with non-small cell lung cancer. CDR3s include the opening cysteine and the closing phenylalanine or tryptophan. D genes are given only for firm matches. Part of the rows lack a size; the others show once, few, many or a class for expanded clones.

d_gene | abundance | j_gene | v_gene | CDR3nt | CDR3aa
TRBD2 | once | TRBJ2-7 | TRBV5-1 | TGCGCCAGCAGCTTGGCCATCGTAGCGGGGGGAGATTACGAGGAGGGGCAGTACTTC | CASSLAIVAGGDYEEGQYF
- | - | TRBJ2-1 | TRBV7-9 | TGTGCCAGCAGCTCTATCCCCCGGGTCTTAAGAGGCGGTGAGCAGTTCTTC | CASSSIPRVLRGGEQFF
- | - | TRBJ2-5 | TRBV7-9 | TGTGCCAGCAGCCCCGGGGCAGAGACCCAGTACTTC | CASSPGAETQYF
TRBD1 | - | TRBJ1-5 | TRBV13 | TGTGCCAGCAGCCTTGGGACAGGGGAGGGTCAGCCCCAGCATTTT | CASSLGTGEGQPQHF
- | few | TRBJ2-3 | TRBV11-2 | TGTGCCAGCAGCTTAGCCAGCGGGACGCAGTATTTT | CASSLASGTQYF
TRBD2 | - | TRBJ2-3 | TRBV4-2 | TGTGCCAGCAGCCCCCGGAACCGTCGACTAGCGGGATTTGTGAATACGCAGTATTTT | CASSPRNRRLAGFVNTQYF
- | once | TRBJ2-5 | TRBV30 | TGTGCCTGGAGTGCCGTGGACTACCAAGAGACCCAGTACTTC | CAWSAVDYQETQYF
TRBD2 | once | TRBJ2-1 | TRBV7-2 | TGTGCCAGCAGCTGGACTAGCAGCAACTCCTACAATGAGCAGTTCTTC | CASSWTSSNSYNEQFF
- | once | TRBJ1-6 | TRBV19 | TGTGCCAGTAGTCTTATCCCCAGACCGGGACTCAGCAGCTCCTATAATTCACCCCTCCACTTT | CASSLIPRPGLSSSYNSPLHF
- | - | TRBJ1-1 | TRBV4-1 | TGCGCCAGCAGCCAAGCTGATCAAAGAGGGAACACTGAAGCTTTCTTT | CASSQADQRGNTEAFF
- | - | TRBJ1-3 | TRBV7-9 | TGTGCCAGCAGCTTCAGAAGCTCTGGAAACACCATATATTTT | CASSFRSSGNTIYF
- | - | TRBJ2-5 | TRBV7-9 | TGTGCCAGCAGCTTAAATGGGGCAGTAGAGACCCAGTACTTC | CASSLNGAVETQYF
- | - | TRBJ1-1 | TRBV6-4 | TGTGCCAGCAGCGCCAAACTAGGAGCCACTGAAGCTTTCTTT | CASSAKLGATEAFF
- | - | TRBJ2-1 | TRBV7-6 | TGTGCCAGCAGCTTAGGGAGGCAGAATTACAATGAGCAGTTCTTC | CASSLGRQNYNEQFF
- | - | TRBJ1-5 | TRBV6-9 | TGTGCCATGCCGACCTCGGGGAGCAATCAGCCCCAGCATTTT | CAMPTSGSNQPQHF
- | once | TRBJ1-4 | TRBV18 | TGTGCCAGCTCACCACTTCAGGGTCGTACTGAAAAACTGTTTTTT | CASSPLQGRTEKLFF
TRBD1 | - | TRBJ2-3 | TRBV6-5 | TGTGCCAGCAGCTGGGACAGGAGCACAGATACGCAGTATTTT | CASSWDRSTDTQYF
- | - | TRBJ2-3 | TRBV7-9 | TGTGCCAGCAGCTTTGGGGTTTCAGATACGCAGTATTTT | CASSFGVSDTQYF
TRBD2 | - | TRBJ2-3 | TRBV30 | TGTGCCTGGAGGGTAGCGGGAGCCACAGATACGCAGTATTTT | CAWRVAGATDTQYF
TRBD2 | - | TRBJ2-7 | TRBV7-6 | TGTGCCAGCAGCCCCTCGTTACTAGCGGGAGTCTACGAGCAGTACTTC | CASSPSLLAGVYEQYF
TRBD1 | once | TRBJ1-3 | TRBV7-9 | TGTGCCAGCAGCTTCGACAGGGGAGGAAACACCATATATTTT | CASSFDRGGNTIYF
- | - | TRBJ2-1 | TRBV7-3 | TGTGCCAGCAGCCGCGGAAACCTAGAGAATGAGCAGTTCTTC | CASSRGNLENEQFF
- | - | TRBJ2-2 | TRBV5-1 | TGCGCCAGCAGCTTGCTAGTTAGCGCGAACACCGGGGAGCTGTTTTTT | CASSLLVSANTGELFF
- | - | TRBJ1-4 | TRBV7-9 | TGTGCCAGCAGCTTACTGACCGGAGGTGAAAAACTGTTTTTT | CASSLLTGGEKLFF
- | - | TRBJ2-7 | TRBV6-5 | TGTGCCAGCAGTTACCTCTCCGAGCAGTACTTC | CASSYLSEQYF
- | few | TRBJ2-1 | TRBV4-2 | TGTGCCAGCAGCCAACATTACAATGAGCAGTTCTTC | CASSQHYNEQFF
TRBD1 | - | TRBJ2-2 | TRBV29-1 | TGCAGCGTTGATGGGGGTCCGGGACAGGGGATGAACACCGGGGAGCTGTTTTTT | CSVDGGPGQGMNTGELFF
- | few | TRBJ1-1 | TRBV5-1 | TGCGCCAGCAGCTTGTTCTCGGTCAACACTGAAGCTTTCTTT | CASSLFSVNTEAFF
- | few | TRBJ2-5 | TRBV7-2 | TGTGCCAGCAGCGGGCTTTCAGAGACCCAGTACTTC | CASSGLSETQYF
- | - | TRBJ2-5 | TRBV30 | TGTGCCTGGACTTTAAGGGGCAGGGGCTCGAACAGAGAGACCCAGTACTTC | CAWTLRGRGSNRETQYF
- | - | TRBJ1-1 | TRBV5-1 | TGCGCCAGCGGACAACCCGGGGCTCTAGGCGCTGAAGCTTTCTTT | CASGQPGALGAEAFF
- | few | TRBJ1-2 | TRBV25-1 | TGTGCCAGCAGTGAATTTAACCCAGGGAGCTATGGCTACACCTTC | CASSEFNPGSYGYTF
- | - | TRBJ2-4 | TRBV7-9 | TGTGCCAGCAGCTTACCATTACAAAACATTCAGTACTTC | CASSLPLQNIQYF
- | - | TRBJ1-3 | TRBV7-9 | TGTGCCAGCAGCTTAGCGAGGGGCTCTGGAAACACCATATATTTT | CASSLARGSGNTIYF
- | - | TRBJ2-7 | TRBV12-1 | TGTGCCAGCAGCTCCCGAGACTCGTCCTACGAGCAGTACTTC | CASSSRDSSYEQYF
- | - | TRBJ2-1 | TRBV10-3 | TGTGCCATCAGGGGGGGCCTAAACAATGAGCAGTTCTTC | CAIRGGLNNEQFF
- | - | TRBJ2-2 | TRBV4-2 | TGTGCCAGCAGCCATGCGGGGTCGAACACCGGGGAGCTGTTTTTT | CASSHAGSNTGELFF